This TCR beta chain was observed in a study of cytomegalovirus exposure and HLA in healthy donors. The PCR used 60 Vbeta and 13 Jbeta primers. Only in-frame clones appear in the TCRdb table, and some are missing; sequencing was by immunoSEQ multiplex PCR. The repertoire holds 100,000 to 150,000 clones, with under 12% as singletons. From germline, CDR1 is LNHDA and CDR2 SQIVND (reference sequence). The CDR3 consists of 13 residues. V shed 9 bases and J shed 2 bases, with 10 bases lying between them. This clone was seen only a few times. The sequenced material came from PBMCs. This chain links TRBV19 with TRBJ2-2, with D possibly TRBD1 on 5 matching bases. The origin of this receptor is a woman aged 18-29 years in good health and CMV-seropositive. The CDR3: CASQGVNTGELFF. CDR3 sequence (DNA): TGTGCCAGCCAAGGGGTTAACACCGGGGAGCTGTTTTTT.